A selection of T cell receptor beta chains follows, all from one sample in a study of cytomegalovirus exposure and HLA in healthy donors. TCRdb's table, derived via immunoSEQ multiplex PCR, lists solely in-frame clones and lacks some. The sample contains 100,000 to 150,000 clones, 84% of which appear only once. Sequenced input: PBMCs. These receptors were collected from a man in his fifties in good health and CMV-seronegative. Each CDR3 is given with its conserved first and last residue. The D gene is left open where the match is weak. Part of the rows lack a size; the others show once, few, many or a class for expanded clones.

V: TRBV7-6
D: NA
J: TRBJ2-2
size: NA
DNA: TGTGCCAGCGGCCGAATCCCCGGGGTGCAACCCGGGGAGCTGTTTTTT
CDR3: CASGRIPGVQPGELFF

V: TRBV4-3
D: NA
J: TRBJ2-3
size: NA
DNA: TGCGCCAGCAGCCAAGGGGGAGCCTTCACAGATACGCAGTATTTT
CDR3: CASSQGGAFTDTQYF

V: TRBV5-6
D: NA
J: TRBJ2-1
size: NA
DNA: TGTGCCAGCAGCCCCCAGGGTAGGGAGCAGTTCTTC
CDR3: CASSPQGREQFF

V: TRBV19
D: NA
J: TRBJ1-6
size: NA
DNA: TGTGCCAGTAGTATTGGCGGGTTCAATTCACCCCTCCACTTT
CDR3: CASSIGGFNSPLHF

V: TRBV5-1
D: TRBD2
J: TRBJ2-3
size: NA
DNA: TGCGCCAGCAGCTCCGGGACTAGCGGGGCAGATACGCAGTATTTT
CDR3: CASSSGTSGADTQYF

V: TRBV7-9
D: NA
J: TRBJ1-4
size: NA
DNA: TGTGCCAGCAGCGGGAGAACACCCTTCGGAGACGAAAAACTGTTTTTT
CDR3: CASSGRTPFGDEKLFF

V: TRBV10-3
D: NA
J: TRBJ1-2
size: NA
DNA: TGTGCCATCGACCCGACAGGCTTCCCTAGCGGCTACACCTTC
CDR3: CAIDPTGFPSGYTF

V: TRBV15
D: NA
J: TRBJ2-5
size: NA
DNA: TGTGCCACCAGTGGCCCCGAAGAGACCCAGTACTTC
CDR3: CATSGPEETQYF

V: TRBV7-8
D: TRBD1
J: TRBJ1-6
size: once
DNA: TGTGCCAGCAGCGGATGGACAGGGGACGATTCACCCCTCCACTTT
CDR3: CASSGWTGDDSPLHF

V: TRBV13
D: NA
J: TRBJ2-7
size: NA
DNA: TGTGCCAGCAGCCCCCAGGGCTCCTACGAGCAGTACTTC
CDR3: CASSPQGSYEQYF

V: TRBV7-7
D: NA
J: TRBJ2-2
size: NA
DNA: TGTGCTAGCAGCTCCCCCGAACGGGGCACCGGGGAGCTGTTTTTT
CDR3: CASSSPERGTGELFF

V: TRBV5-4
D: NA
J: TRBJ1-4
size: NA
DNA: TGTGCCAGCAGCTTCTGGCTAGCAACTAATGAAAAACTGTTTTTT
CDR3: CASSFWLATNEKLFF

V: TRBV19
D: TRBD1
J: TRBJ2-7
size: NA
DNA: TGTGCCAGTAGTATGCGGCAGGGGGCTAGCTTTTTATACGAGCAGTACTTC
CDR3: CASSMRQGASFLYEQYF